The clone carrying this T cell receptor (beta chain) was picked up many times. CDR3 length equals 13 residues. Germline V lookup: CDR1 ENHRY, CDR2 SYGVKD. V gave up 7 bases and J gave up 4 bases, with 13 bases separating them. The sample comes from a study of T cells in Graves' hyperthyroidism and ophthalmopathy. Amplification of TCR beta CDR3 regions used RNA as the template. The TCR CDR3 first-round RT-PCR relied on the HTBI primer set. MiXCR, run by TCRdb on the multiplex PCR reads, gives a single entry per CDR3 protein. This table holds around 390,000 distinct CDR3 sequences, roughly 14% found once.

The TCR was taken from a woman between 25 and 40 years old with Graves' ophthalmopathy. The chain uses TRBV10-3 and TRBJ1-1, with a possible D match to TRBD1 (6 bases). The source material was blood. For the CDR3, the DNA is TGTGCCATCACCCCAACAGGGAGCACTGAAGCTTTCTTT. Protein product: CAITPTGSTEAFF.